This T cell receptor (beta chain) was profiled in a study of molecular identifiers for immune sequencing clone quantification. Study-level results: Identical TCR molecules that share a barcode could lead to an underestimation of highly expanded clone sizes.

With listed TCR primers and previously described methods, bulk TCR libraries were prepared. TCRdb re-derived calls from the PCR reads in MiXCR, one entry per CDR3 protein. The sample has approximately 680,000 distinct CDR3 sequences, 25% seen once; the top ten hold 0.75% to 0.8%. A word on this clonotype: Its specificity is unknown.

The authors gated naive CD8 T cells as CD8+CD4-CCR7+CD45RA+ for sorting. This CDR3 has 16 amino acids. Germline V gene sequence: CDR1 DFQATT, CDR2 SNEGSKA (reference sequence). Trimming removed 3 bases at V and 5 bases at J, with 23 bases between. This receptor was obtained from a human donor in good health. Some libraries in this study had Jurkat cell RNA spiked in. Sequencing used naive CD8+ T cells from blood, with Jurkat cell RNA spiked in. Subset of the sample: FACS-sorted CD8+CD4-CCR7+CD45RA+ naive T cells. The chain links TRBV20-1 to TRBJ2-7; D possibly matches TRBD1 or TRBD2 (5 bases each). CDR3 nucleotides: TGCAGTGCTAGTCGACTGTTATCTGCCAGGGACGACGAGCAGTACTTC. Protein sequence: CSASRLLSARDDEQYF.